The sample holds many counts of the clone carrying this TCR beta chain. With 0 bases clipped from V and 6 bases from J, the junction kept 8 bases outside the gene matches. The CDR3 contains 16 residues. The germline V gene has CDR1 DFQATT and CDR2 SNEGSKA (reference sequence). These data come from a study of Graves' ophthalmopathy and Graves' hyperthyroidism. About the study: Hyperthyroidism counted as stable given no ophthalmopathy within 18 months of follow-up.

Amplification of the TCR beta CDR3 regions used RNA transcripts (as template). HTBI-primed RT-PCR formed the first round, and a multiplex PCR formed the second. TCRdb called the multiplex PCR reads again in MiXCR, with one record for every CDR3 protein. The data contain over a million distinct CDR3 sequences, roughly two fifths of them singletons. The sequenced sample consisted of peripheral blood or thyroid tissue (not recorded which). The V and J genes are TRBV20-1 and TRBJ2-2, with TRBD2 identical over 9 bases. This sequence was found in an adult man with Graves' hyperthyroidism. This CDR3 reads CSARDLDSGSPGELFF. The CDR3 coding sequence is TGCAGTGCTAGAGATCTTGATAGCGGGAGTCCCGGGGAGCTGTTTTTT.